These T cell receptor beta chains were read from a single sample in a study of OX40 agonist ivuxolimab in advanced cancers. Measured with immunoSEQ multiplex PCR; TCRdb has only the in-frame clones, and not every one. The data contain approximately 48,000 clones, over 65% of them singletons. The source material was CD4+ or CD8+ T cells sorted from blood, sampled in a trial of the OX40 agonist ivuxolimab. These receptors all come from an adult with an advanced solid tumor such as melanoma, head and neck, liver or kidney cancer. Each CDR3 is given with its conserved first and last residue. The order of the fields is D gene, V gene, J gene, clone size, CDR3 DNA, CDR3 protein. The D gene is left open where the match is weak. Clone size is stated in some rows and not others, as once, few, many or a class when expanded.

TRBD2	TRBV4-1	TRBJ2-7	medium-sized	TGCGCCAGCAGCCCCGGACTAGCGTCGAAGCAGTACTTC	CASSPGLASKQYF
NA	TRBV28	TRBJ1-2	NA	TGTGCCAGCAGTTTCAGGGTGGGCTATGGCTACACCTTC	CASSFRVGYGYTF
NA	TRBV9	TRBJ2-4	NA	TGTGCCAGCAGCGTAGGGATGGTAACCAAAAACATTCAGTACTTC	CASSVGMVTKNIQYF
TRBD2	TRBV5-4	TRBJ2-5	NA	TGTGCCAGCAGCTTGGGGACTAGCGGGAGAGCCCTAGAGACCCAGTACTTC	CASSLGTSGRALETQYF
TRBD2	TRBV11-3	TRBJ2-2	few	TGTGCCAGCAGCCTAACTAGCGGAGCGAACACCGGGGAGCTGTTTTTT	CASSLTSGANTGELFF
NA	TRBV2	TRBJ2-1	many	TGTGCCAGCAGTGATGACTACTCCAATGAGCAGTTCTTC	CASSDDYSNEQFF
TRBD1	TRBV30	TRBJ2-1	NA	TGTGCCTGGAGTCCAACAGGGGGCGTCTACAATGAGCAGTTCTTC	CAWSPTGGVYNEQFF
NA	TRBV7-9	TRBJ2-3	once	TGTGCCAGCAGCTCGGACTCAGCTAGCACAGATACGCAGTATTTT	CASSSDSASTDTQYF
NA	TRBV7-3	TRBJ2-1	few	TGTGCCAGCAGCTTAATGCAGGGTATCAATGAGCAGTTCTTC	CASSLMQGINEQFF
TRBD2	TRBV13	TRBJ2-1	NA	TGTGCCAGCAGCGCCCTCGGGAAGCGGGGTTACAATGAGCAGTTCTTC	CASSALGKRGYNEQFF
TRBD2	TRBV18	TRBJ2-5	NA	TGTGCCAGCTCACCATCCCTAGCGGGAGGAGAGACCCAGTACTTC	CASSPSLAGGETQYF
NA	TRBV2	TRBJ2-1	NA	TGTGCCAGCACCCCGGGCTTAGCGGCTTACAATGAGCAGTTCTTC	CASTPGLAAYNEQFF
NA	TRBV9	TRBJ2-2	NA	TGTGCCAGCAGCTTCGGGCAGGTAACCGGGGAGCTGTTTTTT	CASSFGQVTGELFF
NA	TRBV6-5	TRBJ2-7	NA	TGTGCCAGCAACTCGTTCTCCCACGAGCAGTACTTC	CASNSFSHEQYF
TRBD2	TRBV7-8	TRBJ2-1	NA	TGTGCCAGCAGCTTAGACGGACTAGCGTACAATGAGCAGTTCTTC	CASSLDGLAYNEQFF